Listed here are 8 T cell receptor beta chains from one sample, sequenced in a study of regulatory T cells in long-lasting Graves disease. The time point here: newly diagnosed GD, antithyroid drugs for less than 3 months. Making the TCR library involved RNA that had been extracted from PBMCs. CDR3-region Arm-PCR and iRepertoire HTBI primers produced the TCR beta libraries. From the multiplex PCR reads, TCRdb called clonotypes with MiXCR, one entry per CDR3 protein. The top ten clones hold around 20% of a sample with 360,000 or so distinct CDR3 sequences, 16% of them seen once. Another study also made use of these data, one on T cells in Graves' hyperthyroidism and ophthalmopathy.

The material sequenced was peripheral blood mononuclear cells (PBMCs), taken at new diagnosis, from a patient treated with antithyroid drugs. Receptor source: a woman between 18 and 30 years old with Graves disease.

This clonotype was seen repeatedly, ten times or more. The CDR3 sequence: CASSQTGSGAFF. DNA of the CDR3: TGTGCCAGCAGCCAGACAGGGAGTGGGGCTTTCTTT. The chain uses TRBV2 and TRBJ1-1, with 7 bases lining up with TRBD1. Germline CDR1 is SNHLY and CDR2 is FYNNEI. V gave up 6 bases and J gave up 11 bases; unmatched junction bases: 9. The CDR3 is 12 residues long.

This clonotype has ten or more counts. This chain joins TRBV30 and TRBJ2-7; 7 nucleotides agree with TRBD2. The trim removed 0 bases at V and 0 bases at J, leaving 5 bases unmatched. This CDR3 contains 15 residues. Germline values: CDR1 GTSNPN, CDR2 SVGIG (reference sequence). The DNA for the CDR3 is TGTGCCTGGAGTGTAATAGCGGGCCTCTCCTACGAGCAGTACTTC. Its protein product is CAWSVIAGLSYEQYF.

This clonotype was picked up many times. V is TRBV5-1 and J is TRBJ2-5; D is unresolved. Trimming left V 4 bases short and J 2 bases short, with 18 bases between. The length of the CDR3 is 16 residues. Germline V gives CDR1 SGHRS, CDR2 YFSETQ. The CDR3 bases are TGCGCCAGCAGCCCTCAAGACCACACATCTCAAGAGACCCAGTACTTC. As protein: CASSPQDHTSQETQYF.

In its sample, this clonotype was seen a few times. The chain employs TRBV13 and TRBJ2-1; 9 nucleotides agree with TRBD2. This CDR3 contains 15 residues. The germline gives CDR1 PRHDT, CDR2 FYEKMQ (reference sequence). The V segment lost 6 bases and the J segment 0 bases; nucleotides outside the gene matches: 3. CDR3 bases: TGTGCCAGCAGACATAGCGGGAGCTCCTACAATGAGCAGTTCTTC. It is translated as CASRHSGSSYNEQFF.

This clonotype was observed many times. The V gene is TRBV24-1, the J gene TRBJ2-1, with 8 bases that match TRBD2. Germline V gives CDR1 KGHDR, CDR2 SFDVKD. Trimming at V came to 5 bases and at J to 4 bases, leaving 9 bases not matched to a gene. The CDR3 is made up of 16 amino acids. DNA of the CDR3: TGTGCCACCAGTGGCCCGACTAGCGCCACTTACAATGAGCAGTTCTTC. It is translated as CATSGPTSATYNEQFF.

This clonotype was recorded a few times. This rearrangement joins TRBV12-3 or TRBV12-4 to TRBJ1-2, with 9 positions matching TRBD1. J gave up 8 bases and V 5 bases, and 18 bases lay outside the gene matches. The length of the CDR3 is 17 residues. CDR3 protein: CASSVRKWDRVALGYTF. CDR3 DNA sequence: TGTGCCAGCAGTGTCCGAAAGTGGGACAGGGTGGCCTTAGGCTACACCTTC.

At least ten counts were recorded for this clonotype. This chain links TRBV12-3 or TRBV12-4 with TRBJ2-3, with 7 bases identical to TRBD2. Trimming cost V 2 bases and J 3 bases; bases outside gene matches: 8. This CDR3 has 16 amino acids. CDR3 nucleotide sequence: TGTGCCAGCAGTTTAAGTCTAGCGGAGTCAACAGATACGCAGTATTTT. Its protein is CASSLSLAESTDTQYF.

The V call is TRBV7-2, the J call TRBJ2-1; D perhaps matches TRBD2 (5 bases). V was trimmed by 11 bases and J by 0 bases, leaving 11 bases between them. The germline gives CDR1 SGHTA, CDR2 FQGNSA. This CDR3 contains 13 residues. The CDR3 loop reads CAGSGNSYNEQFF. The DNA for the CDR3 is TGTGCCGGGAGCGGTAACTCCTACAATGAGCAGTTCTTC.